This T cell receptor (beta chain) was retrieved from a study of breast tumors, draining lymph nodes, adjacent tissues. Study observations and caveats: Compared with lymph nodes, tumors were less diverse; compared with nontumor tissue, more. Compared with basal-like, luminal-like tumors shared significantly more repertoire with nontumor tissue. The data were judged consistent with most tumor T cells coming from lymph node and expanding in tumor.

TCRdb recomputed calls from the multiplex PCR reads with MiXCR, one row per CDR3 protein. Among about 89,000 distinct CDR3 sequences listed, approximately 28% were seen once. This clonotype was found a few times. Its specificity is unknown. A much bigger clone sits one base away, suggesting this may be a read error. The lymph nodes were axillary draining lymph nodes from breast cancer patients. This sequence originates from a female donor with breast cancer. Some clones in this sample may be carry-over from other donors' samples. Source material: axillary lymph node tissue.

The CDR3 nucleotides read TGTGCCAGCAGCTGGGGACAGGCGAGCTACGAGCAGTACTTC. Its protein is CASSWGQASYEQYF. The chain has TRBV5-6 and TRBJ2-7; 8 positions agree with TRBD1. V shed 3 bases, J shed 3 bases, and the junction held 5 bases outside the gene matches. Germline V gene sequence: CDR1 SGHDT, CDR2 YYEEEE. This CDR3 is built from 14 residues.